Listed here are 3 T cell receptor beta chains from one sample, sequenced in a study of T cells in Graves' hyperthyroidism and ophthalmopathy. TCR beta CDR3 sequences were amplified from RNA transcripts. In the first-round RT-PCR of the TCR CDR3, the HTBI primer set was used. TCRdb reprocessed the multiplex PCR reads with MiXCR, giving one entry per CDR3 protein. The sample contains about 200,000 distinct CDR3 sequences, roughly a sixth of which appear only once. Material: blood. Source of these receptors: a man aged 45-60 years with Graves' hyperthyroidism.

This clonotype was found a few times. The J gene is TRBJ1-2, the V gene TRBV10-3; 10 positions match TRBD1. The CDR3 is 15 amino acids. V lost 0 bases and J lost 3; bases outside the gene matches: 1. Germline CDR1 reads ENHRY; CDR2 reads SYGVKD. CDR3 nucleotides: TGTGCCATCAGTGAGTCAGGGACAGGGGACTATGGCTACACCTTC. It encodes CAISESGTGDYGYTF.

V is TRBV7-6 and J is TRBJ2-5; unclear D gene. The V end lost 8 bases, the J end lost 5 bases, and 15 bases lay between the germline ends. Germline lookup yields CDR1 SGHVS and CDR2 FNYEAQ. This CDR3 comprises 13 residues. Written as DNA, the CDR3 is TGTGCCAGCGAGCCGGCGCTGGGGGAGACCCAGTACTTC. Its protein product is CASEPALGETQYF.

The rearrangement uses TRBV29-1 and TRBJ2-3; D is possibly TRBD2 (6 bases). Trimming stripped 2 bases from V and 6 bases from J, with 12 bases between. The CDR3 totals 13 residues. Germline V gene data show CDR1 as SQVTM and CDR2 as ANQGSEA. The CDR3 region is CSVELGGRDTQYF. CDR3 in DNA: TGCAGCGTTGAACTCGGTGGGAGGGATACGCAGTATTTT.